This paragraph covers one T cell receptor beta chain sequence. Its antigen is unknown. This entry comes from a study of OX40 agonist ivuxolimab in advanced cancers. Findings of the study overall: Patients with a partial response at 0.1-3.0 mg/kg had among the lowest clonal expansion. Certain nonresponding patients likewise had low normalized T-cell clonal expansion. There were, on average, more expanded clones in CD8+ T cells than in CD4+. The authors did not determine the antigen specificity of the expanded peripheral T cells.

The assay was immunoSEQ multiplex PCR, and TCRdb's table has in-frame clones only and misses some. The sample has approximately 82,000 clones, about 86% seen once. The CDR3 runs to 13 residues. V gave up 6 bases and J gave up 3 bases, with 10 bases separating them. CDR1 is SGHDT and CDR2 is YYEEEE in the germline V gene. The TCR comes from an adult with an advanced solid tumor such as melanoma, head and neck, liver or kidney cancer. Sequencing was performed on CD4+ or CD8+ T cells sorted from blood, taken in a trial of the OX40 agonist ivuxolimab. This chain links TRBV5-6 with TRBJ2-1, with D perhaps TRBD2 (5 bases). Here the CDR3 DNA reads TGTGCCAGCAATACGGGGAACTACAATGAGCAGTTCTTC. It specifies CASNTGNYNEQFF.